The 12 T cell receptor beta chains presented below share a single source sample, sequenced in a study of blood T cell repertoires in COVID-19. Sequencing used immunoSEQ multiplex PCR; TCRdb keeps in-frame clones, though not all of them. The table has some 270,000 clones, nearly 90% seen once. The sequenced material came from peripheral blood. The receptors derive from a woman in her fifties or sixties with COVID-19, enrolled during active disease.

The CDR3 coding sequence is TGTGCCAGCTCACCGACAGGAACGGACAATCAGCCCCAGCATTTT. Translation: CASSPTGTDNQPQHF. The chain links TRBV18 to TRBJ1-5; D may be TRBD1 (6 bases). V was pared by 3 bases and J by 3 bases, with 12 bases between. The CDR3 sequence is 15 residues long. Germline V CDR1 and CDR2: KGHSH, LQKENI. The complete variable domain, with remaining parts taken from reference TRBV18 and TRBJ1-5, reads NAGVMQNPRHLVRRRGQEARLRCSPMKGHSHVYWYRQLPEEGLKFMVYLQKENIIDESGMPKERFSAEFPKEGPSILRIQQVVRGDSAAYFCASSPTGTDNQPQHFGDGTRLSIL.

This clone has only one observation. The chain employs TRBV7-2 and TRBJ2-7, with D perhaps matching TRBD1 (5 bases). Germline CDR1 SGHTA, CDR2 FQGNSA. This CDR3 has 14 amino acids. Trimming pared 2 bases from V and 2 bases from J, leaving 10 bases between. CDR3 residues: CASSLSGNPYEQYF. The CDR3 DNA reads TGTGCCAGCAGCTTATCAGGGAATCCCTACGAGCAGTACTTC.

This rearrangement joins TRBV19 to TRBJ2-1, with a weak D call TRBD2 (6 bases). The CDR3 has 15 residues. The germline CDR1 and CDR2 sequences are LNHDA and SQIVND (reference sequence). Trimming pared 4 bases from V and 4 bases from J, leaving 14 bases between. The CDR3 reads CASSKPGAGYNEQFF. The CDR3 region has the DNA TGTGCCAGTAGTAAACCCGGGGCGGGATACAATGAGCAGTTCTTC.

V gene TRBV6-6 combines with J gene TRBJ2-1; a possible D gene is TRBD2 (5 bases). The CDR3 runs to 14 residues. The V gene lost 2 bases and the J gene lost 8 bases, with 13 bases spanning the gap. Germline CDR1 MNHNY, CDR2 SVGAGI (reference sequence). Written as DNA, the CDR3 is TGTGCCAGCAGTTACGAGGCGGGCATTCATGAGCAGTTCTTC. Its translation: CASSYEAGIHEQFF.

DNA for the CDR3: TGTGCCAGCAGCACCTCGGGACAGGGTAATCAGCCCCAGCATTTT. Translating gives CASSTSGQGNQPQHF. This chain connects TRBV7-9 to TRBJ1-5, with 9 bases lining up with TRBD1. The CDR3 consists of 15 residues. Germline CDR1 reads SEHNR; CDR2 reads FQNEAQ (reference sequence). J gave up 4 bases and V 5 bases, and 6 bases lay outside the gene matches. The full variable domain, completed using reference TRBV7-9 and TRBJ1-5, is DTGVSQNPRHKITKRGQNVTFRCDPISEHNRLYWYRQTLGQGPEFLTYFQNEAQLEKSRLLSDRFSAERPKGSFSTLEIQRTEQGDSAMYLCASSTSGQGNQPQHFGDGTRLSIL.

V and J are TRBV5-1 and TRBJ1-4, with 8 nucleotides matching TRBD1. Germline V gives CDR1 SGHRS, CDR2 YFSETQ. The CDR3 runs to 13 residues. V was clipped by 3 bases and J by 5 bases; unmatched bases: 0. The CDR3: CASSWTGNEKLFF. Here the CDR3 DNA reads TGCGCCAGCAGCTGGACAGGGAATGAAAAACTGTTTTTT. Filled out from reference TRBV5-1 and TRBJ1-4, the complete variable domain reads KAGVTQTPRYLIKTRGQQVTLSCSPISGHRSVSWYQQTPGQGLQFLFEYFSETQRNKGNFPGRFSGRQFSNSRSEMNVSTLELGDSALYLCASSWTGNEKLFFGSGTQLSVL.

CDR3 amino acids: CASSLLGGDGYTF. The DNA of the CDR3 is TGTGCCAGCAGTTTATTAGGAGGGGATGGCTACACCTTC. The V gene is TRBV27, the J gene TRBJ1-2; possible D gene TRBD1, 5 bases. V lost 1 base and J lost 6, with 9 bases in between. CDR1 and CDR2 (germline): MNHEY, SMNVEV (reference sequence). This CDR3 comprises 13 residues.

This clone was seen a handful of times. The chain has TRBV9 and TRBJ1-4; the D is unclear. The CDR3 sequence is 15 residues long. Germline V gene data show CDR1 as SGDLS and CDR2 as YYNGEE. The V and J ends lost 3 bases and 8 bases respectively, with 17 bases between them. The CDR3 loop reads CASSASGGLTEKLFF. In DNA form, the CDR3 reads TGTGCCAGCAGCGCGTCTGGAGGGCTGACGGAAAAACTGTTTTTT.

V usage is TRBV19 and J usage is TRBJ1-3; D gene unclear. This CDR3 is 15 amino acids long. The germline V gene encodes CDR1 LNHDA and CDR2 SQIVND (reference sequence). V was trimmed by 1 base and J by 1 base, leaving 8 bases between them. CDR3 in DNA: TGTGCCAGTAGTATAGGTAGTGCTTCTGGAAACACCATATATTTT. Amino acids: CASSIGSASGNTIYF.

The chain joins TRBV3-1 (or the pseudogene TRBV3-2) to TRBJ2-1; a possible D gene is TRBD2 (5 bases). The CDR3 totals 15 residues. V lost 4 bases to trimming and J lost 6 bases, with 16 bases between them. Germline V gene data show CDR1 as LGHDT and CDR2 as YNNKEL (reference sequence). CDR3 amino acids: CASSRDYTRVNEQFF. The CDR3 coding sequence is TGTGCCAGCAGCCGAGACTACACTAGAGTCAATGAGCAGTTCTTC.

The rearrangement joins TRBV30 to TRBJ1-1; TRBD1 agrees at 11 bases. After removal of 2 bases from V and 4 bases from J, the junction contained 6 bases not matched to a gene. CDR3 size: 15 residues. Germline values: CDR1 GTSNPN, CDR2 SVGIG (reference sequence). CDR3 in DNA: TGTGCCTGGAGTACCGGGACAGGGGGTTTCACTGAAGCTTTCTTT. Encoded protein: CAWSTGTGGFTEAFF.

The rearrangement uses TRBV7-8 and TRBJ2-1; TRBD2 aligns across 14 bases. Germline-derived CDR1 and CDR2 are SGHVS and FQNEAQ. Trimming removed 5 bases from V and 1 base from J; junction bases left unmatched: 10. The CDR3 spans 19 residues. CDR3 protein: CASSLGTSGGVESYNEQFF. CDR3 nucleotide sequence: TGTGCCAGCAGCCTGGGGACTAGCGGGGGCGTTGAGTCCTACAATGAGCAGTTCTTC.